This T cell receptor beta chain was profiled in a study of identical twins. Unique molecular identifiers were in the cDNA, with template-switch universal primer binding. TCRdb called the 5' RACE reads again in MiXCR, with one record for every CDR3 protein. The table records some 1,600,000 distinct CDR3 sequences, less than 40% of them present only once. This clonotype has just a few counts. As yet, its antigen is unknown. CDR1 is WSHSY and CDR2 is SAAADI in the germline V gene. V shed 4 bases and J shed 11 bases, with 14 bases lying between them. The CDR3 has 12 residues. Notes on the study in general: Part of the zero-insertion signal could reflect confounding by invariant MAIT and iNKT cells.

The sample taken for sequencing was cord blood. The source is a newborn girl in good health. The rearrangement links TRBV10-2 to TRBJ2-5; D perhaps matches TRBD1 (6 bases). The CDR3 bases are TGCGCCAGCAGTGTTCAGGGGTTTGAGCAGTACTTC. Its protein is CASSVQGFEQYF.